The 11 T cell receptor beta chains listed next were all sequenced from one sample in a study of response to subunit inactivated influenza vaccine. In TCRdb, the RT-PCR reads were re-called with MiXCR into one record per CDR3 protein. The sample records 300,000 to 350,000 distinct CDR3 sequences, approximately 21% being singletons. The source material was PBMCs from blood, sampled about 20 months after vaccination. The receptors stem from a man between 50 and 75 years old who received an inactivated influenza vaccine.

This clonotype was picked up a small number of times. The rearrangement joins TRBV15 to TRBJ2-7; D might be TRBD1 (6 bases). The CDR3 spans 13 residues. V shed 0 bases and J shed 5 bases, with 8 bases lying between them. Per the germline V gene, CDR1 is LNHNV and CDR2 is YYDKDF (reference sequence). CDR3 residues: CATSRDRGHEQYF. CDR3 bases: TGTGCCACCAGCAGAGACAGGGGCCACGAGCAGTACTTC.

This clonotype was observed a handful of times. The chain links TRBV20-1 to TRBJ1-3, with D perhaps matching TRBD1 (5 bases). This CDR3 has 14 residues. Germline V gives CDR1 DFQATT, CDR2 SNEGSKA (reference sequence). V was clipped by 1 base and J by 1 base, with 8 bases between them. The CDR3 sequence is CSARVAGSGNTIYF. For the CDR3, the DNA is TGCAGTGCTAGAGTTGCAGGGTCTGGAAACACCATATATTTT.

The chain combines TRBV18 with TRBJ1-4, with D hard to call. The CDR3 is 14 amino acids. Germline assignment: CDR1 KGHSH and CDR2 LQKENI. Trimming took off 0 bases at V and 4 bases at J, with 6 bases between the two ends. The CDR3 sequence is CASSPPGFNEKLFF. CDR3 in DNA: TGTGCCAGCTCACCACCGGGGTTTAATGAAAAACTGTTTTTT.

V usage is TRBV12-3 or TRBV12-4 and J usage is TRBJ1-1; D not resolved. The CDR3 extends over 17 amino acids. The CDR3 DNA reads as TGTACCCTCAGTCTGCTTAACTCCGTCCGACTGAACACTGAAGCTTTCTTT. Its protein is CTLSLLNSVRLNTEAFF.

This chain connects TRBV19 to TRBJ1-5; TRBD1 is a possible D gene (5 bases). The CDR3 covers 15 residues. Per the germline V gene, CDR1 is LNHDA and CDR2 is SQIVND (reference sequence). V gave up 7 bases and J gave up 4 bases, with 17 bases separating them. The CDR3 DNA follows: TGTGCCAGTATGACTTTTGGGGGTTCGAATCAGCCCCAGCATTTT. Residues: CASMTFGGSNQPQHF.

There are a few counts of this clonotype. This chain links TRBV6-5 with TRBJ1-2; the match to TRBD1 covers 7 bases. V lost 4 bases to trimming and J lost 5 bases; unmatched junction nucleotides: 13. Germline V gene sequence: CDR1 MNHEY, CDR2 SVGAGI. This CDR3 is built from 16 residues. CDR3 residues: CASSSSYRGREYGYTF. The CDR3 nucleotides are TGTGCCAGCAGTTCTAGTTATAGGGGGCGGGAGTATGGCTACACCTTC.

This clonotype was picked up a small number of times. The chain has TRBV10-1 and TRBJ2-1, with D tentatively TRBD1 or TRBD2 (5 bases each). The CDR3 spans 14 residues. V was trimmed by 5 bases and J by 4 bases, leaving 12 bases between them. The V gene's germline CDR1 is WNHNN and CDR2 SYGVQD (reference sequence). In DNA form, the CDR3 reads TGCGCCAGCAGTTTCCGGGACCAGTACAATGAGCAGTTCTTC. Amino acids: CASSFRDQYNEQFF.

The rearrangement joins TRBV12-3 or TRBV12-4 to TRBJ2-2; tentative D call: TRBD2 (6 bases). V lost 7 bases and J lost 0, with 12 bases in between. CDR3 length: 15 amino acids. CDR3 DNA: TGTGCCAGCACCTCGCGGGGCGCGAACACCGGGGAGCTGTTTTTT. Translating it yields CASTSRGANTGELFF.

The rearrangement joins TRBV19 to TRBJ2-3, with a weak D call TRBD1 (6 bases). V gave up 5 bases and J gave up 3 bases, with 15 bases separating them. The CDR3 is 15 residues long. CDR1 is LNHDA and CDR2 is SQIVND in the germline V gene (reference sequence). The CDR3 coding sequence is TGTGCCAGTAGTTCGACAGGAGCAGAGACAGATACGCAGTATTTT. The encoded protein is CASSSTGAETDTQYF.

The chain has TRBV5-1 and TRBJ2-3; TRBD1 matches 7 bases. Germline V gene data show CDR1 as SGHRS and CDR2 as YFSETQ. V gave up 2 bases and J gave up 4 bases; unmatched junction bases: 13. This CDR3 has 17 residues. Here the CDR3 DNA reads TGCGCCAGCAGCTTTCTCCAAGGACAGGAGCGGTCAGATACGCAGTATTTT. Encoded protein: CASSFLQGQERSDTQYF.

This clonotype was detected only a few times. The V and J genes are TRBV7-2 and TRBJ1-2; TRBD1 is a possible D gene (6 bases). The CDR3 spans 16 residues. CDR1 and CDR2 from the germline V gene are SGHTA and FQGNSA. V lost 5 bases, J lost 4 bases, and 20 bases lay in between. In DNA, the CDR3 is TGTGCCAGCAGCCTTGGACAGACCTTTTCCTCCTATGGCTACACCTTC. It is translated as CASSLGQTFSSYGYTF.